What follows describes a single T cell receptor beta chain. This record belongs to a study of blood T cell repertoires in COVID-19. Clinical history as reported by participants underpinned cohort assignment. The CDR3 is 15 residues long. Trimming shortened V by 0 bases and J by 8 bases, and 14 bases separated the two germline ends. CDR1 is SGDLS and CDR2 is YYNGEE in the germline V gene. Assay used: immunoSEQ multiplex PCR; TCRdb lists only in-frame clones, some missing. The sample holds about 170,000 clones, about 90% seen once. This rearrangement joins TRBV9 to TRBJ1-4, with D unclear. This receptor was obtained from a woman in her 50s who had recovered from COVID-19. Sequences were obtained from PBMCs or T cells enriched from blood (not recorded which). The CDR3 region has the DNA TGTGCCAGCAGCGTAGCCCCCCGGGGAAGCGAAAAACTGTTTTTT. Protein product: CASSVAPRGSEKLFF.